The sequence of this TCR beta chain was determined in a study of T-cell reconstitution after alpha-beta-depleted transplantation in children. CDR1 is SEHNR and CDR2 is FQNEAQ in the germline V gene (reference sequence). Trimming shortened V by 3 bases and J by 5 bases, and 8 bases separated the two germline ends. The CDR3 runs to 12 residues. As it was prepared, the TCRbeta library received unique molecular identifiers. TCRdb re-called the PCR reads through MiXCR, storing one row per CDR3 protein. Of 700,000 to 850,000 distinct CDR3 sequences listed, under 20% are singletons. The TCR was taken from a male patient between 5 and 17 years old who had a stem cell transplant for acute lymphoblastic leukemia, so the T cells may come from the graft donor. This sample comprised PBMCs, mostly from graft donor cells, obtained 360 days after TCRalphabeta/CD19-depleted stem cell transplant. The chain joins TRBV7-9 to TRBJ2-7; no clear D. CDR3 loop: CASSFFGNEQYF. The DNA of the CDR3 is TGTGCCAGCAGCTTTTTCGGCAACGAGCAGTACTTC.